A selection of T cell receptor beta chains follows, all from one sample in a study of Ad26.COV2.S vaccination and SARS-CoV-2 variants. TCRdb's copy holds only in-frame clones and misses some; the assay was immunoSEQ multiplex PCR. The profile shows about 350,000 clones, less than 90% of them singletons. The sample consisted of peripheral blood, taken in a trial of Ad26.COV2.S vaccine versus placebo. These receptors all stem from a person aged 18-65 years who received the Ad26.COV2.S COVID-19 vaccine or a placebo. CDR3s include the opening cysteine and the closing phenylalanine or tryptophan. The D gene is left open where the match is weak. Not all rows give a size; the values are once, few, many and, for expanded clones, a class.

V	D	size	J	CDR3	DNA
TRBV2	TRBD1	once	TRBJ2-5	CASSESGGQETQYF	TGTGCCAGCAGTGAATCAGGGGGTCAAGAGACCCAGTACTTC
TRBV19	.	.	TRBJ1-4	CASSLDPIQNEKLFF	TGTGCCAGTAGTCTCGATCCAATACAGAATGAAAAACTGTTTTTT
TRBV15	TRBD2	.	TRBJ2-7	CATSRDLGLAGTSYEQYF	TGTGCCACCAGCAGAGATCTGGGACTAGCGGGTACCTCCTACGAGCAGTACTTC
TRBV7-3	.	.	TRBJ2-3	CASSQEAEAGTQYF	TGTGCCAGCAGCCAGGAGGCCGAGGCGGGTACGCAGTATTTT
TRBV7-9	.	.	TRBJ2-3	CASEPPLIGTQYF	TGTGCCAGCGAACCTCCGCTAATAGGGACGCAGTATTTT
TRBV7-8	.	.	TRBJ1-3	CASSFAGAGNTIYF	TGTGCCAGCAGCTTTGCGGGAGCTGGAAACACCATATATTTT
TRBV6-5	.	.	TRBJ2-7	CASSYERSSYEQYF	TGTGCCAGCAGTTACGAGCGGAGCTCCTACGAGCAGTACTTC
TRBV19	TRBD1	.	TRBJ1-5	CASNGQGGNQPQHF	TGTGCCAGTAATGGACAGGGAGGCAATCAGCCCCAGCATTTT
TRBV5-4	.	.	TRBJ2-7	CASSLGQSPYEQYF	TGTGCCAGCAGCTTGGGACAATCTCCCTACGAGCAGTACTTC
TRBV7-2	.	.	TRBJ1-2	CASSLVGGGYTF	TGTGCCAGCAGCTTAGTGGGGGGTGGCTACACCTTC
TRBV7-9	TRBD1	.	TRBJ2-5	CASSRGGAETQYF	TGTGCCAGCAGCCGAGGGGGCGCGGAGACCCAGTACTTC
TRBV6-2/TRBV6-3	.	.	TRBJ2-2	CASSYSRNTGELFF	TGTGCCAGCAGTTACTCCAGGAACACCGGGGAGCTGTTTTTT
TRBV10-1	TRBD1	.	TRBJ1-1	CASSESDRGQKNTEAFF	TGCGCCAGCAGTGAGTCGGATCGGGGACAGAAGAACACTGAAGCTTTCTTT
TRBV19	.	.	TRBJ1-2	CASSPGQSQSLMGYTF	TGTGCCAGTAGTCCAGGACAGAGCCAGAGTTTAATGGGCTACACCTTC
TRBV29-1	.	once	TRBJ2-7	CSVALTGGAYEQYF	TGCAGCGTTGCGTTGACAGGCGGCGCCTACGAGCAGTACTTC
TRBV4-3	.	once	TRBJ1-2	CASSQDGGLGGYTF	TGCGCCAGCAGCCAAGATGGGGGACTTGGGGGCTACACCTTC
TRBV7-3	TRBD2	.	TRBJ2-5	CASSLIAGGQGGTQYF	TGTGCCAGCAGCTTAATAGCGGGAGGGCAAGGCGGGACCCAGTACTTC
TRBV19	TRBD1	.	TRBJ1-5	CASSSGTGAQPQHF	TGTGCCAGTAGTTCCGGGACAGGGGCTCAGCCCCAGCATTTT
TRBV30	.	.	TRBJ2-7	CAWSDSIYEQYF	TGTGCCTGGAGTGACTCTATCTACGAGCAGTACTTC
TRBV6-6	.	few	TRBJ2-2	CASSPFGGIRNTGELFF	TGTGCCAGCAGTCCTTTTGGAGGGATTAGGAACACCGGGGAGCTGTTTTTT
TRBV4-1	.	.	TRBJ1-1	CASSQDHVRGTEAFF	TGCGCCAGCAGCCAAGATCACGTACGGGGAACTGAAGCTTTCTTT
TRBV7-8	.	.	TRBJ2-2	CASSPRGRGDTGELFF	TGTGCCAGCAGCCCTCGGGGCAGGGGGGACACCGGGGAGCTGTTTTTT
TRBV5-1	.	.	TRBJ2-3	CASSLGPRDTQYF	TGCGCCAGCAGCTTGGGGCCCCGGGATACGCAGTATTTT
TRBV5-1	TRBD1	once	TRBJ1-2	CASSEGQGAWTTF	TGCGCCAGCAGCGAAGGACAGGGGGCTTGGACCACCTTC
TRBV6-4	.	once	TRBJ1-5	CASSRDGKGNQPQHF	TGTGCCAGCTCCAGAGACGGTAAGGGCAATCAGCCCCAGCATTTT
TRBV30	TRBD1	once	TRBJ1-5	CAWSGTGYSNQPQHF	TGTGCCTGGAGCGGGACAGGGTATAGCAATCAGCCCCAGCATTTT
TRBV27	TRBD1	.	TRBJ1-2	CASSSPTAGGIYGYTF	TGTGCCAGCAGTTCTCCCACCGCAGGGGGCATCTATGGCTACACCTTC
TRBV21-1	.	.	TRBJ2-1	CASSEKDSPYNEQFF	TGTGCCAGCAGCGAAAAAGACAGCCCCTACAATGAGCAGTTCTTC
TRBV5-6	.	few	TRBJ1-1	CASSFGSGEPFF	TGTGCCAGCAGCTTCGGATCAGGGGAACCTTTCTTT
TRBV7-9	TRBD1	.	TRBJ2-7	CASSNPQGSEQYF	TGTGCCAGCAGTAATCCACAGGGGTCGGAGCAGTACTTC
TRBV7-9	.	.	TRBJ2-7	CASSFWTYEQYF	TGTGCCAGCAGCTTCTGGACCTACGAGCAGTACTTC
TRBV24-1	.	.	TRBJ1-2	CATGNLSGYTF	TGTGCCACCGGGAACCTTAGTGGCTACACCTTC
TRBV19	.	.	TRBJ2-5	CASSQASGRETQYF	.
TRBV12-3/TRBV12-4	.	once	TRBJ2-2	CASSPVNTGELFF	TGTGCCAGCAGTCCCGTGAACACCGGGGAGCTGTTTTTT
TRBV11-3	.	once	TRBJ2-2	CATSHRAENTGELFF	TGTGCCACGTCACATAGGGCGGAGAACACCGGGGAGCTGTTTTTT
TRBV19	TRBD1	.	TRBJ1-4	CASSRAGGKEEKLFF	TGTGCCAGTAGTAGGGCAGGGGGCAAAGAGGAAAAACTGTTTTTT
TRBV19	TRBD1	.	TRBJ2-1	CASSWRQGAKYNEQFF	TGTGCCAGTAGTTGGCGACAGGGGGCCAAGTACAATGAGCAGTTCTTC
TRBV11-2	.	.	TRBJ2-1	CASWRAGYNEQFF	TGTGCCAGCTGGCGGGCCGGGTACAATGAGCAGTTCTTC
TRBV25-1	.	.	TRBJ1-1	CASSARNIVEAFF	TGTGCCAGCAGTGCCAGGAACATCGTTGAAGCTTTCTTT
TRBV18	.	few	TRBJ1-5	CASSPYDAKSNQPQHF	TGTGCCAGCTCACCTTACGACGCGAAGTCCAATCAGCCCCAGCATTTT
TRBV9	TRBD1	.	TRBJ2-2	CASSGGTGGTGELFF	TGTGCCAGCAGCGGAGGGACAGGGGGTACCGGGGAGCTGTTTTTT
TRBV28	.	.	TRBJ2-2	CASNILQGNTGELFF	TGTGCCAGCAATATCCTTCAGGGGAACACCGGGGAGCTGTTTTTT
TRBV4-1	TRBD2	.	TRBJ2-1	CASSPAGTSAGNEQFF	TGCGCCAGCAGCCCGGCCGGGACTAGCGCGGGGAATGAGCAGTTCTTC